The 14 T cell receptor beta chains below were found in one sample sequenced in a study of blood T cells in healthy people across ages. It was with a sample-barcoded 5' primer and a J-beta primer mix that a second PCR of about 6 to 11 cycles was run. TCRdb analysed the 5' RACE reads with MiXCR anew, one entry per CDR3 protein. The sample comprises approximately 1.5 million distinct CDR3 sequences, about 45% of which are singletons, and approximately 4% rests with the top ten. The specimen was blood. The receptor source for this set is a woman aged 18-35 years in good health.

This sequence joins TRBV6-2 or TRBV6-3 and TRBJ1-1; D not resolved. The V gene lost 9 bases and the J gene lost 1 base, with 15 bases spanning the gap. This CDR3 spans 14 amino acids. Germline values: CDR1 MNHEY, CDR2 SVGEGT. CDR3 coding DNA: TGTGCCAGAAAATACACTGGAGGGAACACTGAAGCTTTCTTT. Translating it yields CARKYTGGNTEAFF.

This clonotype was seen a handful of times. The chain has TRBV4-1 and TRBJ2-1; 14 bases align to TRBD2. Germline V gene lookup returns CDR1 MGHRA and CDR2 YSYEKL. J gave up 10 bases and V 3 bases, and 11 bases lay outside the gene matches. This CDR3 is 17 amino acids long. DNA for the CDR3: TGCGCCAGCAGCCAGATCTTCGGGACTAGCGGGAGCTGGGAGCAGTTCTTC. As protein: CASSQIFGTSGSWEQFF.

This clonotype appeared a few times. J is TRBJ2-7 and V is TRBV7-9; D unresolved. This CDR3 has 16 amino acids. Per germline, CDR1 SEHNR and CDR2 FQNEAQ (reference sequence). The V and J ends lost 3 bases and 2 bases respectively, with 17 bases between them. The CDR3 region is CASSFDLAMIPYEQYF. The CDR3, as DNA: TGTGCCAGCAGCTTCGACCTGGCAATGATCCCCTACGAGCAGTACTTC.

This chain joins TRBV7-9 and TRBJ2-1, with D possibly TRBD1 on 5 matching bases. The end of the DNA fits TRBJ2-7 better, so the J call may be wrong. The CDR3 extends over 16 amino acids. CDR1 and CDR2 (germline): SEHNR, FQNEAQ (reference sequence). The CDR3 region is CASSSTGTSSYNEQYF. In DNA form, the CDR3 reads TGTGCCAGCAGCTCTACAGGCACTTCTTCCTACAATGAGCAGTACTTC.

This sequence joins TRBV12-3 or TRBV12-4 and TRBJ2-7, with 10 bases identical to TRBD2. V trimming: 5 bases; J trimming: 5 bases; junction bases outside the gene matches: 6. CDR3 length equals 14 residues. The CDR3 DNA reads TGTGCCAGCAGTCGTAGCGGGGGGCATGACGAGCAGTACTTC. As protein: CASSRSGGHDEQYF.

Only a few counts were recorded for this clonotype. This chain links TRBV7-2 with TRBJ2-5, with no clear D. The CDR3 is 15 residues long. With 1 base removed from V and 2 bases from J, the gap between germline ends came to 11 bases. Germline V gene sequence: CDR1 SGHTA, CDR2 FQGNSA. The CDR3 loop is CASSLVATYQETQYF. CDR3 sequence (DNA): TGTGCCAGCAGCTTAGTTGCGACCTATCAAGAGACCCAGTACTTC.

The chain employs TRBV5-1 and TRBJ2-5, with 9 bases lining up with TRBD2. Looked up from germline, CDR1 is SGHRS and CDR2 is YFSETQ. This CDR3 is built from 16 residues. Trimming removed 4 bases from V and 11 bases from J; junction bases left unmatched: 18. CDR3 protein: CASSTWGAGGYNEQYF. Written as DNA, the CDR3 is TGCGCCAGCAGCACCTGGGGAGCGGGAGGCTACAATGAGCAGTACTTC.

This chain joins TRBV20-1 and TRBJ2-7; D not resolved. This CDR3 is 14 amino acids long. Trimming cost V 2 bases and J 3 bases, with 14 bases left between them. Germline lookup yields CDR1 DFQATT and CDR2 SNEGSKA (reference sequence). Here the CDR3 reads CSARRPKGIYEQYF. In DNA, the CDR3 is TGCAGTGCTAGACGTCCGAAGGGAATCTACGAGCAGTACTTC.

The genes are TRBV15 and TRBJ1-6; 8 positions match TRBD1. There are 13 residues in the CDR3. The V segment lost 3 bases and the J segment 10 bases; nucleotides outside the gene matches: 2. Germline CDR1 LNHNV, CDR2 YYDKDF (reference sequence). CDR3 sequence: CATSRDRVSPLHF. The CDR3 DNA is TGTGCCACCAGCAGGGACAGGGTCTCACCCCTCCACTTT.

The J gene is TRBJ1-1, the V gene TRBV6-6; 7 bases line up with TRBD1. This CDR3 is built from 16 residues. From germline, CDR1 is MNHNY and CDR2 SVGAGI (reference sequence). V was clipped by 2 bases and J by 2 bases; unmatched bases: 8. CDR3 coding DNA: TGTGCCAGCAGTTACCCTTTGACAGGGATAAACACTGAAGCTTTCTTT. It is translated as CASSYPLTGINTEAFF.

This clonotype came up a few times. The chain links TRBV12-3 or TRBV12-4 to TRBJ1-2; no firm D call. The CDR3 is made up of 15 amino acids. The V end was cut by 6 bases, the J end by 0 bases, with 14 bases between. CDR3 region: CASSQTKRANYGYTF. The CDR3, as DNA: TGTGCCAGCAGCCAGACCAAGAGGGCTAACTATGGCTACACCTTC.

This clonotype was counted a few times. The chain combines TRBV5-1 with TRBJ1-2; no clear D gene. V lost 4 bases and J lost 3, with 4 bases in between. From germline, CDR1 is SGHRS and CDR2 YFSETQ. The CDR3 contains 11 residues. DNA for the CDR3: TGCGCCAGCAGCACTGACTATGGCTACACCTTC. This translates into CASSTDYGYTF.

The chain links TRBV6-2 or TRBV6-3 to TRBJ1-2; TRBD1 might be the D (5 bases). The length of the CDR3 is 13 residues. V was cut by 5 bases and J by 3 bases, with 10 bases left in between. Germline V gives CDR1 MNHEY, CDR2 SVGEGT. Here the CDR3 reads CASSLGLHYGYTF. The CDR3, as DNA: TGTGCCAGCAGTCTGGGGCTTCACTATGGCTACACCTTC.

Only a few counts were recorded for this clonotype. The chain joins TRBV7-2 to TRBJ2-7; D gene uncertain. Germline values: CDR1 SGHTA, CDR2 FQGNSA. Trimming took 5 bases from V and 6 from J, leaving 23 bases between them. CDR3 length: 16 amino acids. The CDR3 DNA reads TGTGCCAGCAGCCCTAGTAGCCCCACGGTAGCTCTCGAGCAGTACTTC. Its protein is CASSPSSPTVALEQYF.